These T cell receptor beta chains were read from a single sample in a study of regulatory T cells in long-lasting Graves disease. TCRdb processed the multiplex PCR reads anew with MiXCR; each CDR3 protein has one entry. The sample holds over 450,000 distinct CDR3 sequences, around 12% seen once. The same data also went into a second study, on T cells in Graves' hyperthyroidism and ophthalmopathy.

Specimen: peripheral blood mononuclear cells (PBMCs), collected at new diagnosis, from a patient treated with antithyroid drugs. These receptors all come from a woman in her twenties or thirties with Graves disease. Both conserved end residues are trimmed from each CDR3. Fields, in order: V gene, J gene, clone size, CDR3 protein. The size of a clone is reported for some rows only, either as once, few or many, or as a class for expanded clones.

TRBV5-1	TRBJ1-4	NA	ASSLQGHNEKLF
TRBV5-1	TRBJ2-7	many	ASSLGTWSSYEQY
TRBV20-1	TRBJ2-3	many	SARKGQGPDTQY
TRBV9	TRBJ1-6	few	ASSERDRSPLH
TRBV7-9	TRBJ2-7	few	ASSLRQGLTYEQY
TRBV11-2	TRBJ1-4	many	ASSLRGEKLF
TRBV6-1	TRBJ1-1	few	ASSEVPLEAF
TRBV6-1	TRBJ2-3	few	ASSETRSGALGMGTDTQY
TRBV19	TRBJ2-4	once	ASGKGLPLAKNIQY
TRBV3-1	TRBJ2-3	NA	ASNLGLAVSTDTQY
TRBV6-9	TRBJ1-1	few	ASSYYPPDMMNTEAF
TRBV6-2/TRBV6-3	TRBJ2-4	many	ASSSQGGENIQY
TRBV19	TRBJ2-3	many	ASSPRWGGTDTQY
TRBV28	TRBJ2-1	few	ASSFASPLNEQF
TRBV15	TRBJ2-5	many	ATSRDLRGETQY
TRBV20-1	TRBJ1-2	few	SAKRTGEGYT
TRBV7-3	TRBJ2-7	NA	ASSLRRALNTEEPQY
TRBV12-3/TRBV12-4	TRBJ2-3	many	ASSHGTGGDTQY
TRBV29-1	TRBJ2-1	many	SAQLGHEQF
TRBV6-1	TRBJ2-2	NA	ASSDRLAGTGELF
TRBV27	TRBJ2-3	many	ASSYALAGADTQY
TRBV11-3	TRBJ2-7	many	ASSPDSQRNEQY
TRBV27	TRBJ2-1	many	ASSLVLAGGPNEQF
TRBV28	TRBJ2-7	NA	ASSSSRGNLKGHEQY
TRBV5-6	TRBJ1-1	many	ASSVQKSARMNTEAF
TRBV6-1	TRBJ2-6	NA	ASSRDPTGANVLT
TRBV12-3/TRBV12-4	TRBJ2-7	many	ASTLAGSSYEQY
TRBV4-1	TRBJ1-2	many	ASSPLLGQRNYGYT
TRBV5-1	TRBJ2-7	many	ASSAGAYEQY
TRBV19	TRBJ2-7	many	ASSPVLVANEQY
TRBV20-1	TRBJ2-7	many	SARVLGLGGSYEQY
TRBV12-3/TRBV12-4	TRBJ2-5	few	ASRHSFRTSGRASETQY
TRBV6-5	TRBJ2-7	many	ASSYRLAGDFRAYEQY
TRBV28	TRBJ2-1	many	ASRTDGRGEQF
TRBV5-6	TRBJ2-1	NA	ASSPSQGRFPGEQF
TRBV19	TRBJ1-2	NA	ASSARAASYGYT
TRBV7-9	TRBJ2-5	NA	ASSLVGLKETQY
TRBV27	TRBJ2-2	few	ASSSYRDRYTGELF
TRBV9	TRBJ2-1	few	ASSVVPAGTSSYNEQF
TRBV30	TRBJ2-7	NA	AWNDSPWYEQY
TRBV14	TRBJ1-4	many	ASSQAQVGKLF
TRBV20-1	TRBJ2-3	many	SARGPGVRTDTQY